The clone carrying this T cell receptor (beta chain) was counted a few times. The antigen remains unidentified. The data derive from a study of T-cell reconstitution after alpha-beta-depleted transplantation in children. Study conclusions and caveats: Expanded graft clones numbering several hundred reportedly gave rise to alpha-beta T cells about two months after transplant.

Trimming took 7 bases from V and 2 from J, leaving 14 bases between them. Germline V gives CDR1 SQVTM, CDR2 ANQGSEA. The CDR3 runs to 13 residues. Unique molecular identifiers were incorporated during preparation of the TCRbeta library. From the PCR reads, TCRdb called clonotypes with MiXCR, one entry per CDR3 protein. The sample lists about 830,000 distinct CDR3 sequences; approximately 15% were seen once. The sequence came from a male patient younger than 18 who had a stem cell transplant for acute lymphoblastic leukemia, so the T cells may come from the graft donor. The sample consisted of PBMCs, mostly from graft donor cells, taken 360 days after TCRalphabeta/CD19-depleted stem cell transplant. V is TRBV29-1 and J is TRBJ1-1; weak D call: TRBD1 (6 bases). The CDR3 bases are TGCAGCGCTGATACAGGGTTTAACACTGAAGCTTTCTTT. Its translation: CSADTGFNTEAFF.